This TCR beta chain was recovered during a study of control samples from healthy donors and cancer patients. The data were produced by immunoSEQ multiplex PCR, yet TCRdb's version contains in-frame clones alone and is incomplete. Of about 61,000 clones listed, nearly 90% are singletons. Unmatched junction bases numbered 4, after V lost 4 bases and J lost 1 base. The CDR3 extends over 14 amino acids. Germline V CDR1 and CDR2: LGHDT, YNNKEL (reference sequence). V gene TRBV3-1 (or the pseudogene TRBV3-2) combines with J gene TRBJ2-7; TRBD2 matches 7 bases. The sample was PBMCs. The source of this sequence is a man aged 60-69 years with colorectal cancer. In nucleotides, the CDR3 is TGTGCCAGCAGCCTATCTAGCGGTTCCTACGAGCAGTACTTC. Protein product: CASSLSSGSYEQYF.